Listed below are T cell receptor beta chains from one sample, sequenced in a study of shared clonotypes between healthy human individuals. Clones were sequenced by immunoSEQ multiplex PCR, and TCRdb holds only the in-frame ones, with some missing. The top ten clones hold roughly 1% of a sample with about 2 million clones, about 95% of them seen once. The sequenced sample consisted of naive CD8+ T cells sorted from blood. The receptors derive from a man younger than 35 in good health. CDR3s include the opening cysteine and the closing phenylalanine or tryptophan. A D gene is named only where the DNA matches it firmly. Expanded clones get a size class; other rows say once, few or many, or leave the size out.

v_call: TRBV11-2; j_call: TRBJ2-2; d_call: .; clone_size: once; cdr3_nt: TGTGCCAGCAGCTTGACAGACGCGAGAACCGGGGAGCTGTTTTTT; cdr3_aa: CASSLTDARTGELFF
v_call: TRBV7-4; j_call: TRBJ2-7; d_call: .; clone_size: .; cdr3_nt: TGTGCCAGCAGCTTAGAGGCAGGGGAAGTGTACGAGCAGTACTTC; cdr3_aa: CASSLEAGEVYEQYF
v_call: TRBV5-6; j_call: TRBJ2-5; d_call: .; clone_size: .; cdr3_nt: TGTGCCAGCAGCGCGGGGACGGTGCAAGAGACCCAGTACTTC; cdr3_aa: CASSAGTVQETQYF
v_call: TRBV6-4; j_call: TRBJ2-5; d_call: .; clone_size: .; cdr3_nt: TGTGCCAGCAGTGACTCGAAGGCAATCCAAGAGACCCAGTACTTC; cdr3_aa: CASSDSKAIQETQYF
v_call: TRBV6-1; j_call: TRBJ2-4; d_call: TRBD2; clone_size: .; cdr3_nt: TGTGCCAGCAGTGACCATAAGCGGGATCTAGCCAAAAACATTCAGTACTTC; cdr3_aa: CASSDHKRDLAKNIQYF
v_call: TRBV7-9; j_call: TRBJ2-7; d_call: .; clone_size: .; cdr3_nt: TGTGCCAGCAGCTTAGCGTCGATCGTTTTGGAAGACGAGCAGTACTTC; cdr3_aa: CASSLASIVLEDEQYF
v_call: TRBV6-6; j_call: TRBJ2-1; d_call: .; clone_size: .; cdr3_nt: TGTGCCAGCAGTTACGCTCTGGGTTCGGATGAGCAGTTCTTC; cdr3_aa: CASSYALGSDEQFF
v_call: TRBV7-9; j_call: TRBJ2-7; d_call: .; clone_size: .; cdr3_nt: TGTGCCAGACGATACCCCAGGGACCCCTGCTACGAGCAGTACTTC; cdr3_aa: CARRYPRDPCYEQYF
v_call: TRBV19; j_call: TRBJ1-2; d_call: .; clone_size: .; cdr3_nt: TGTGCCAGTAGTATCGACACCTTCTATGGCTATGGCTACACCTTC; cdr3_aa: CASSIDTFYGYGYTF
v_call: TRBV10-2; j_call: TRBJ2-2; d_call: .; clone_size: .; cdr3_nt: TGCGCCAGCAGTGGACCGACGGCTCACCAGCTATACACCGGGGAGCTGTTTTTT; cdr3_aa: CASSGPTAHQLYTGELFF
v_call: TRBV4-3; j_call: TRBJ1-1; d_call: TRBD1; clone_size: .; cdr3_nt: TGCGCCAGCAGCCAAGATGGGACAGTTGAAGCTTTCTTT; cdr3_aa: CASSQDGTVEAFF
v_call: TRBV4-1; j_call: TRBJ2-7; d_call: .; clone_size: .; cdr3_nt: TGCGCCAGCAGCCTAGGGACGGGGTCCTACGAGCAGTACTTC; cdr3_aa: CASSLGTGSYEQYF
v_call: TRBV2; j_call: TRBJ1-2; d_call: .; clone_size: .; cdr3_nt: TGTGCCAGCAGTGACAAGGGGGACTATGGCTACACCTTC; cdr3_aa: CASSDKGDYGYTF
v_call: TRBV9; j_call: TRBJ2-1; d_call: TRBD1; clone_size: once; cdr3_nt: TGTGCCAGCAGCCACCGGGACAGGGGCGACAATGGGCAGTTCTTC; cdr3_aa: CASSHRDRGDNGQFF
v_call: TRBV29-1; j_call: TRBJ1-2; d_call: .; clone_size: .; cdr3_nt: TGCAGCGCCTTTGGTATGGGGGGCCAACTCGTCGGCTACACCTTC; cdr3_aa: CSAFGMGGQLVGYTF
v_call: TRBV6-1; j_call: TRBJ2-4; d_call: .; clone_size: .; cdr3_nt: TGTGCCAGCAGTGAATGGGCAGGTGAAGCCAAAAACATTCAGTACTTC; cdr3_aa: CASSEWAGEAKNIQYF
v_call: TRBV7-2; j_call: TRBJ2-1; d_call: .; clone_size: .; cdr3_nt: TGTGCCAGCAGCTTTGGACTTTACACCTCCTACAATGAGCAGTTCTTC; cdr3_aa: CASSFGLYTSYNEQFF
v_call: TRBV2; j_call: TRBJ2-7; d_call: .; clone_size: .; cdr3_nt: TGTGCCAGCACTCCGACTAACTCCTACGAGCAGTACTTC; cdr3_aa: CASTPTNSYEQYF
v_call: TRBV28; j_call: TRBJ2-7; d_call: .; clone_size: .; cdr3_nt: TGTGCCAGCAGTGAGGGGACTGCGGTGGGACCGTCCTACGAGCAGTACTTC; cdr3_aa: CASSEGTAVGPSYEQYF
v_call: TRBV28; j_call: TRBJ2-4; d_call: .; clone_size: .; cdr3_nt: TGTGCCACCAAGGCTCAGGGAGTCCAAAACATTCAGTACTTC; cdr3_aa: CATKAQGVQNIQYF
v_call: TRBV11-2; j_call: TRBJ2-7; d_call: .; clone_size: .; cdr3_nt: TGTGCCAGCAGCATCGGGACTGGCTACGAGCAGTACTTC; cdr3_aa: CASSIGTGYEQYF
v_call: TRBV7-9; j_call: TRBJ2-3; d_call: TRBD2; clone_size: .; cdr3_nt: TGTGCCAGCAGCTCCTACCTTGGTCCAGCGGGAGGAGGAGATACGCAGTATTTT; cdr3_aa: CASSSYLGPAGGGDTQYF
v_call: TRBV7-2; j_call: TRBJ2-7; d_call: .; clone_size: few; cdr3_nt: TGTGCCAGCAGCTCGTACAGCTACGAGCAGTACTTC; cdr3_aa: CASSSYSYEQYF
v_call: TRBV7-9; j_call: TRBJ2-3; d_call: TRBD2; clone_size: .; cdr3_nt: TGTGCCAGCAGCCCCAGATCTAGCGGGTACACAGATACGCAGTATTTT; cdr3_aa: CASSPRSSGYTDTQYF
v_call: TRBV29-1; j_call: TRBJ2-2; d_call: .; clone_size: once; cdr3_nt: TGCAGCGTTGGCGGGGACCCTAAGGAGGAGCTGTTTTTT; cdr3_aa: CSVGGDPKEELFF
v_call: TRBV6-5; j_call: TRBJ2-7; d_call: .; clone_size: once; cdr3_nt: TGTGCCAGCAGTTATCCGGAGGGTTACGAGCAGTACTTC; cdr3_aa: CASSYPEGYEQYF
v_call: TRBV2; j_call: TRBJ2-2; d_call: .; clone_size: .; cdr3_nt: TGTGCCAGCAGTGCTCCGAACACCGGGGAGCTGTTTTTT; cdr3_aa: CASSAPNTGELFF
v_call: TRBV5-1; j_call: TRBJ1-2; d_call: TRBD1; clone_size: .; cdr3_nt: TGCGCCAGCAGCTTGCTACAGGGGGACGGCTACACCTTC; cdr3_aa: CASSLLQGDGYTF
v_call: TRBV25-1; j_call: TRBJ2-5; d_call: .; clone_size: .; cdr3_nt: TGTGCCAGCAGTGAATGGGGAGGAGAGACCCAGTACTTC; cdr3_aa: CASSEWGGETQYF
v_call: TRBV27; j_call: TRBJ2-7; d_call: TRBD2; clone_size: .; cdr3_nt: TGTGCCAGCAGCCCACAACTAGCGGGGGACTACGAGCAGTACTTC; cdr3_aa: CASSPQLAGDYEQYF
v_call: TRBV13; j_call: TRBJ2-7; d_call: .; clone_size: .; cdr3_nt: TGTGCCAGCAGCTTAGCGACAGGAGAACTTCCCACTACTGCCTACGAGCAGTACTTC; cdr3_aa: CASSLATGELPTTAYEQYF
v_call: TRBV7-9; j_call: TRBJ2-3; d_call: .; clone_size: .; cdr3_nt: TGTGCCAGCAGCTGGGAAAGGGGAAGAGACCTCACAGATACGCAGTATTTT; cdr3_aa: CASSWERGRDLTDTQYF
v_call: TRBV5-1; j_call: TRBJ2-2; d_call: .; clone_size: .; cdr3_nt: TGCGCCAGCAGCGGAACCCGGGACCAGAACACCGGGGAGCTGTTTTTT; cdr3_aa: CASSGTRDQNTGELFF